This T cell receptor beta chain emerged from a study of blood T cell repertoires in COVID-19. Whole-study context: COVID-19 samples, acute and convalescent, were from the United States, Italy and Spain. From T cells, B-cell-depleted T cells, or PBMCs came the material, which was cDNA or gDNA.

This clone was found a few times. Other DNA sequences in the sample encode the same CDR3. In the study's own analysis: Reference gene primers were amplified, and this amplification served to estimate nucleated cell counts. This table comes from immunoSEQ multiplex PCR, and its TCRdb copy is limited to in-frame clones, with some not included. The V and J calls and clone size are taken from that table; D and trimming were inferred from the DNA. Seen here are approximately 190,000 clones, under 90% observed once, and the top ten hold approximately 15%. J gave up 1 base and V 3 bases, and 0 bases lay outside the gene matches. The germline V gene encodes CDR1 MNHEY and CDR2 SMNVEV (reference sequence). The CDR3 contains 14 residues.

Sequenced input: peripheral blood. This TCR derives from a man under 40 with active or convalescent COVID-19. This rearrangement joins TRBV27 to TRBJ2-1; 7 bases agree with TRBD2. Here the CDR3 reads CASSLGGSYNEQFF. In DNA, the CDR3 is TGTGCCAGCAGTTTGGGGGGGTCCTACAATGAGCAGTTCTTC.